A selection of T cell receptor beta chains follows, all from one sample in a study of breast tumors, draining lymph nodes, adjacent tissues. One entry per CDR3 protein results from TCRdb running MiXCR on the multiplex PCR reads. This table holds about 230,000 distinct CDR3 sequences, roughly 32% found once. Specimen: axillary lymph node tissue. These receptors were collected from a female donor with breast cancer. Some clones in this sample may be carry-over from other donors' samples. Each CDR3 is given with its conserved first and last residue. The order of the fields is V gene, D gene, J gene, clone size, CDR3 DNA, CDR3 protein. The D gene is left open where the match is weak. Clone size is given for some rows only: seen once, a few or many times, or a class if the clone is expanded.

TRBV10-3	NA	TRBJ2-5	NA	TGTGCCATCAGTGAGAGGACTTATGGACAGCCCCAGTACTTC	CAISERTYGQPQYF
TRBV20-1	NA	TRBJ1-5	once	TGCAGTGCTAGAGATCGGGGCGGGAATCAGCCCCAGCATTTT	CSARDRGGNQPQHF
TRBV7-8	NA	TRBJ1-2	NA	TGTGCCAGCAGCCCCCGGTACCAGGTCCGGCTTGGCTACCCCTTC	CASSPRYQVRLGYPF
TRBV30	NA	TRBJ2-7	many	TGTGCCTGGAGTGTCGGGGTACCTCCCTACGAGCAGTACTTC	CAWSVGVPPYEQYF
TRBV24-1	NA	TRBJ2-1	NA	TGTGCCACCAGTGAGGGAGTCAGCTCCTACAATGAGGAGTTCTTC	CATSEGVSSYNEEFF
TRBV7-9	NA	TRBJ2-1	many	TGTGCCAGCAGCTTATCAGCTCTGGAGCAGTTCTTC	CASSLSALEQFF
TRBV29-1	NA	TRBJ2-3	NA	TGCAGCGTCCTGCCCCGGGGGCAAGGAGATACGCAGTATTTT	CSVLPRGQGDTQYF
TRBV20-1	NA	TRBJ2-2	few	TGCAGTGCCCCTGGGAACACCGGGGAGCTGTTTTTT	CSAPGNTGELFF
TRBV5-6	NA	TRBJ1-5	many	TGTGCCAGCAGCTTTACAGGGCATCAGCCCCAGCATTTT	CASSFTGHQPQHF
TRBV5-6	NA	TRBJ1-2	many	TGTGCCAGCAGCCTGGCAGGGATCTATGGCTACACCTTC	CASSLAGIYGYTF
TRBV12-3/TRBV12-4	NA	TRBJ1-4	NA	TGTGCCAGCGTCGGGAGGGGAAGGGAAAAACTGTTTTTT	CASVGRGREKLFF
TRBV20-1	TRBD1	TRBJ2-7	many	TGCAGTGCTAGGGATCCGGTCGGACAGGCGGCCGCCGAGCAGTACTTC	CSARDPVGQAAAEQYF
TRBV7-6	TRBD2	TRBJ2-3	many	TGTGCCAGCAGCTTAGGGAGCGGGGGGAGCACAGATACGCAGTATTTT	CASSLGSGGSTDTQYF
TRBV4-3	TRBD2	TRBJ2-3	many	TGCGCCAGCAGCCAAGAGGGTAGCGGGGGAAGCACAGATACGCAGTATTTT	CASSQEGSGGSTDTQYF
TRBV5-1	NA	TRBJ2-1	many	TGCGCCAGCAGTTCTAGCTTCTCCGGGGACAATGAGCAGTTCTTC	CASSSSFSGDNEQFF
TRBV19	TRBD1	TRBJ1-4	many	TGTGCCAGTAGTATAGTTCCGGGACAGGGCCTACTGTTTTTT	CASSIVPGQGLLFF
TRBV29-1	NA	TRBJ1-5	many	TGCAGCGTTGCGGGCAGGGCCGACCAGCCCCAGCATTTT	CSVAGRADQPQHF
TRBV20-1	TRBD1	TRBJ1-2	NA	TGCAGTGGTGACAGGGGGTGGAATGGCTACACCTTC	CSGDRGWNGYTF